A single sample gave rise to the 8 T cell receptor beta chains below, sequenced in a study of cytotoxic CD8 clonotypes in ibrutinib-treated CLL. Using immunoSEQ multiplex PCR, the repertoire was profiled, and TCRdb retains in-frame clones only, with some absent. The top ten hold about 2% of the sample, which has some 130,000 clones, 70% to 90% seen once. The sample consisted of PBMCs, taken after 24 months of ibrutinib treatment. Source of these receptors: a human donor with chronic lymphocytic leukemia.

This clone occurred once. The chain couples TRBV11-2 to TRBJ2-1; 7 bases map to TRBD1. The germline CDR1 and CDR2 sequences are SGHAT and FQNNGV. After removal of 4 bases from V and 9 bases from J, the junction contained 6 bases not matched to a gene. The CDR3 sequence is 13 residues long. This chain's CDR3 is CASSSDRTGEQFF. CDR3 nucleotide sequence: TGTGCCAGCAGCTCCGACAGGACAGGTGAGCAGTTCTTC.

The chain links TRBV5-1 to TRBJ1-5, with D possibly TRBD1 on 6 matching bases. Germline-derived CDR1 and CDR2 are SGHRS and YFSETQ. This CDR3 spans 12 amino acids. The V and J ends lost 2 bases and 16 bases respectively, with 16 bases between them. CDR3 nucleotide sequence: TGCGCCAGCAGCTTAGGAATGACAGGAGAACATTTT. Its protein is CASSLGMTGEHF.

This chain uses TRBV6-6 with TRBJ1-5, with 12 bases identical to TRBD1. Germline CDR1 MNHNY, CDR2 SVGAGI (reference sequence). V shed 2 bases, J shed 9 bases, and the junction held 8 bases outside the gene matches. The CDR3 consists of 16 residues. CDR3 protein: CASSYGDRGLSGPQHF. The CDR3 bases are TGTGCCAGCAGTTACGGGGACAGGGGGCTCTCGGGGCCCCAGCATTTT.

This clone appeared once. The gene calls are TRBV6-6 and TRBJ1-1; D uncertain. V lost 2 bases and J lost 1, with 8 bases in between. Germline assignment: CDR1 MNHNY and CDR2 SVGAGI (reference sequence). The CDR3 covers 14 residues. CDR3 DNA sequence: TGTGCCAGCAGTTACACAGTCAAGAACACTGAAGCTTTCTTT. Residues: CASSYTVKNTEAFF.

This sequence joins TRBV10-1 and TRBJ2-7; D gene ambiguous. The germline V and J ends were trimmed by 3 bases and 2 bases, with 11 bases remaining between them. CDR3 length: 14 amino acids. CDR1 is WNHNN and CDR2 is SYGVQD in the germline V gene (reference sequence). This CDR3 is CASSDRPPAYEQYF. The CDR3 region has the DNA TGCGCCAGCAGTGACAGGCCGCCCGCCTACGAGCAGTACTTC.

The rearrangement joins TRBV28 to TRBJ2-2; no clear D gene. Germline values: CDR1 MDHEN, CDR2 SYDVKM. V gave up 3 bases and J gave up 10 bases, with 9 bases separating them. The CDR3 consists of 12 residues. In DNA, the CDR3 is TGTGCCAGCAGTTTGTTCCAGTCGGAGCTGTTTTTT. As protein: CASSLFQSELFF.

V is TRBV7-2 and J is TRBJ2-7; unclear D gene. V was pared by 5 bases and J by 1 base, with 18 bases between. Germline V lookup: CDR1 SGHTA, CDR2 FQGNSA. CDR3 size: 16 residues. CDR3 in amino acids: CASSLNPLATSYEQYF. In nucleotides, the CDR3 is TGTGCCAGCAGCCTCAACCCTTTAGCTACTTCCTACGAGCAGTACTTC. Variable domain in full (rest from reference TRBV7-2 and TRBJ2-7): GAGVSQSPSNKVTEKGKDVELRCDPISGHTALYWYRQSLGQGLEFLIYFQGNSAPDKSGLPSDRFSAERTGGSVSTLTIQRTQQEDSAVYLCASSLNPLATSYEQYFGPGTRLTVT.

This chain's CDR3 is CASSARGGDRGGGYTF. CDR3 nucleotides: TGTGCCAGCAGCGCCCGCGGAGGGGACAGGGGTGGTGGCTACACCTTC. The rearrangement joins TRBV9 to TRBJ1-2, with 10 bases lining up with TRBD1. V gave up 3 bases and J gave up 7 bases; unmatched junction bases: 12. The CDR3 is made up of 16 amino acids. The germline CDR1 and CDR2 sequences are SGDLS and YYNGEE.